Following are 5 T cell receptor beta chains from one sample sequenced in a study of blood T cell repertoires in COVID-19 (dated by TCRdb to 2020 to 2022). The receptor library was made with the immunoSEQ multiplex PCR assay. The source is immuneACCESS, and TCRdb retained only in-frame sequences with V and J called. Part of the clones is not carried over; for the studies checked, unresolved V genes explain less than half of this, and the remainder is unexplained. This sample holds hundreds of thousands of clones; roughly 90% were observed only once. The ten largest clones add up to about 1.5% of the sample. The sample was PBMCs or T cells enriched from blood (not recorded which). All receptors come from a woman in her late teens or twenties with acute COVID-19.

The CDR3 here is CASSPSGSGSYEQYF. Written as DNA, the CDR3 is TGTGCCAGCAGCCCTTCCGGATCAGGCTCCTACGAGCAGTACTTC. The chain recombines TRBV3-1 (or the pseudogene TRBV3-2) with TRBJ2-7; D remains ambiguous. V was trimmed by 4 bases and J by 0 bases, leaving 13 bases between them. The germline V gene has CDR1 LGHDT and CDR2 YNNKEL (reference sequence). CDR3 length: 15 amino acids.

The rearrangement links TRBV6-4 to TRBJ2-1; 12 bases line up with TRBD2. This CDR3 has 15 residues. Trimming took 5 bases from V and 6 from J; bases not matched to a gene: 5. The germline V gene has CDR1 MRHNA and CDR2 SNTAGT. Here the CDR3 reads CASSRLAGEGNEQFF. The CDR3 DNA sequence: TGTGCCAGCAGTCGACTAGCGGGAGAGGGCAATGAGCAGTTCTTC.

In its sample, this clone was seen once. This chain joins TRBV28 and TRBJ1-1; D gene unclear. With 2 bases removed from V and 10 bases from J, the gap between germline ends came to 14 bases. The germline V gene has CDR1 MDHEN and CDR2 SYDVKM. This CDR3 comprises 13 residues. The CDR3 bases are TGTGCCAGCAGTTTAAGAGATTGGGCAGTAGCTTTCTTT. It codes for CASSLRDWAVAFF.

The count of this clone is one. The rearrangement joins TRBV4-1 to TRBJ2-2; 15 bases line up with TRBD2. The CDR3 loop spans 19 amino acids. J gave up 5 bases and V 1 base, and 8 bases lay outside the gene matches. Germline V gene sequence: CDR1 MGHRA, CDR2 YSYEKL. The chain's CDR3 is CASSQVGLAGGPRTGELFF. DNA of the CDR3: TGCGCCAGCAGCCAAGTAGGACTAGCGGGAGGGCCTCGGACCGGGGAGCTGTTTTTT.

This chain uses TRBV9 with TRBJ2-1; the match to TRBD2 covers 13 bases. V trimming: 3 bases; J trimming: 6 bases; junction bases outside the gene matches: 6. The CDR3 length is 16 residues. Germline CDR1 SGDLS, CDR2 YYNGEE. Here the CDR3 reads CASSGGLAGVGNEQFF. The CDR3 DNA reads as TGTGCCAGCAGCGGAGGACTAGCGGGAGTCGGCAATGAGCAGTTCTTC.